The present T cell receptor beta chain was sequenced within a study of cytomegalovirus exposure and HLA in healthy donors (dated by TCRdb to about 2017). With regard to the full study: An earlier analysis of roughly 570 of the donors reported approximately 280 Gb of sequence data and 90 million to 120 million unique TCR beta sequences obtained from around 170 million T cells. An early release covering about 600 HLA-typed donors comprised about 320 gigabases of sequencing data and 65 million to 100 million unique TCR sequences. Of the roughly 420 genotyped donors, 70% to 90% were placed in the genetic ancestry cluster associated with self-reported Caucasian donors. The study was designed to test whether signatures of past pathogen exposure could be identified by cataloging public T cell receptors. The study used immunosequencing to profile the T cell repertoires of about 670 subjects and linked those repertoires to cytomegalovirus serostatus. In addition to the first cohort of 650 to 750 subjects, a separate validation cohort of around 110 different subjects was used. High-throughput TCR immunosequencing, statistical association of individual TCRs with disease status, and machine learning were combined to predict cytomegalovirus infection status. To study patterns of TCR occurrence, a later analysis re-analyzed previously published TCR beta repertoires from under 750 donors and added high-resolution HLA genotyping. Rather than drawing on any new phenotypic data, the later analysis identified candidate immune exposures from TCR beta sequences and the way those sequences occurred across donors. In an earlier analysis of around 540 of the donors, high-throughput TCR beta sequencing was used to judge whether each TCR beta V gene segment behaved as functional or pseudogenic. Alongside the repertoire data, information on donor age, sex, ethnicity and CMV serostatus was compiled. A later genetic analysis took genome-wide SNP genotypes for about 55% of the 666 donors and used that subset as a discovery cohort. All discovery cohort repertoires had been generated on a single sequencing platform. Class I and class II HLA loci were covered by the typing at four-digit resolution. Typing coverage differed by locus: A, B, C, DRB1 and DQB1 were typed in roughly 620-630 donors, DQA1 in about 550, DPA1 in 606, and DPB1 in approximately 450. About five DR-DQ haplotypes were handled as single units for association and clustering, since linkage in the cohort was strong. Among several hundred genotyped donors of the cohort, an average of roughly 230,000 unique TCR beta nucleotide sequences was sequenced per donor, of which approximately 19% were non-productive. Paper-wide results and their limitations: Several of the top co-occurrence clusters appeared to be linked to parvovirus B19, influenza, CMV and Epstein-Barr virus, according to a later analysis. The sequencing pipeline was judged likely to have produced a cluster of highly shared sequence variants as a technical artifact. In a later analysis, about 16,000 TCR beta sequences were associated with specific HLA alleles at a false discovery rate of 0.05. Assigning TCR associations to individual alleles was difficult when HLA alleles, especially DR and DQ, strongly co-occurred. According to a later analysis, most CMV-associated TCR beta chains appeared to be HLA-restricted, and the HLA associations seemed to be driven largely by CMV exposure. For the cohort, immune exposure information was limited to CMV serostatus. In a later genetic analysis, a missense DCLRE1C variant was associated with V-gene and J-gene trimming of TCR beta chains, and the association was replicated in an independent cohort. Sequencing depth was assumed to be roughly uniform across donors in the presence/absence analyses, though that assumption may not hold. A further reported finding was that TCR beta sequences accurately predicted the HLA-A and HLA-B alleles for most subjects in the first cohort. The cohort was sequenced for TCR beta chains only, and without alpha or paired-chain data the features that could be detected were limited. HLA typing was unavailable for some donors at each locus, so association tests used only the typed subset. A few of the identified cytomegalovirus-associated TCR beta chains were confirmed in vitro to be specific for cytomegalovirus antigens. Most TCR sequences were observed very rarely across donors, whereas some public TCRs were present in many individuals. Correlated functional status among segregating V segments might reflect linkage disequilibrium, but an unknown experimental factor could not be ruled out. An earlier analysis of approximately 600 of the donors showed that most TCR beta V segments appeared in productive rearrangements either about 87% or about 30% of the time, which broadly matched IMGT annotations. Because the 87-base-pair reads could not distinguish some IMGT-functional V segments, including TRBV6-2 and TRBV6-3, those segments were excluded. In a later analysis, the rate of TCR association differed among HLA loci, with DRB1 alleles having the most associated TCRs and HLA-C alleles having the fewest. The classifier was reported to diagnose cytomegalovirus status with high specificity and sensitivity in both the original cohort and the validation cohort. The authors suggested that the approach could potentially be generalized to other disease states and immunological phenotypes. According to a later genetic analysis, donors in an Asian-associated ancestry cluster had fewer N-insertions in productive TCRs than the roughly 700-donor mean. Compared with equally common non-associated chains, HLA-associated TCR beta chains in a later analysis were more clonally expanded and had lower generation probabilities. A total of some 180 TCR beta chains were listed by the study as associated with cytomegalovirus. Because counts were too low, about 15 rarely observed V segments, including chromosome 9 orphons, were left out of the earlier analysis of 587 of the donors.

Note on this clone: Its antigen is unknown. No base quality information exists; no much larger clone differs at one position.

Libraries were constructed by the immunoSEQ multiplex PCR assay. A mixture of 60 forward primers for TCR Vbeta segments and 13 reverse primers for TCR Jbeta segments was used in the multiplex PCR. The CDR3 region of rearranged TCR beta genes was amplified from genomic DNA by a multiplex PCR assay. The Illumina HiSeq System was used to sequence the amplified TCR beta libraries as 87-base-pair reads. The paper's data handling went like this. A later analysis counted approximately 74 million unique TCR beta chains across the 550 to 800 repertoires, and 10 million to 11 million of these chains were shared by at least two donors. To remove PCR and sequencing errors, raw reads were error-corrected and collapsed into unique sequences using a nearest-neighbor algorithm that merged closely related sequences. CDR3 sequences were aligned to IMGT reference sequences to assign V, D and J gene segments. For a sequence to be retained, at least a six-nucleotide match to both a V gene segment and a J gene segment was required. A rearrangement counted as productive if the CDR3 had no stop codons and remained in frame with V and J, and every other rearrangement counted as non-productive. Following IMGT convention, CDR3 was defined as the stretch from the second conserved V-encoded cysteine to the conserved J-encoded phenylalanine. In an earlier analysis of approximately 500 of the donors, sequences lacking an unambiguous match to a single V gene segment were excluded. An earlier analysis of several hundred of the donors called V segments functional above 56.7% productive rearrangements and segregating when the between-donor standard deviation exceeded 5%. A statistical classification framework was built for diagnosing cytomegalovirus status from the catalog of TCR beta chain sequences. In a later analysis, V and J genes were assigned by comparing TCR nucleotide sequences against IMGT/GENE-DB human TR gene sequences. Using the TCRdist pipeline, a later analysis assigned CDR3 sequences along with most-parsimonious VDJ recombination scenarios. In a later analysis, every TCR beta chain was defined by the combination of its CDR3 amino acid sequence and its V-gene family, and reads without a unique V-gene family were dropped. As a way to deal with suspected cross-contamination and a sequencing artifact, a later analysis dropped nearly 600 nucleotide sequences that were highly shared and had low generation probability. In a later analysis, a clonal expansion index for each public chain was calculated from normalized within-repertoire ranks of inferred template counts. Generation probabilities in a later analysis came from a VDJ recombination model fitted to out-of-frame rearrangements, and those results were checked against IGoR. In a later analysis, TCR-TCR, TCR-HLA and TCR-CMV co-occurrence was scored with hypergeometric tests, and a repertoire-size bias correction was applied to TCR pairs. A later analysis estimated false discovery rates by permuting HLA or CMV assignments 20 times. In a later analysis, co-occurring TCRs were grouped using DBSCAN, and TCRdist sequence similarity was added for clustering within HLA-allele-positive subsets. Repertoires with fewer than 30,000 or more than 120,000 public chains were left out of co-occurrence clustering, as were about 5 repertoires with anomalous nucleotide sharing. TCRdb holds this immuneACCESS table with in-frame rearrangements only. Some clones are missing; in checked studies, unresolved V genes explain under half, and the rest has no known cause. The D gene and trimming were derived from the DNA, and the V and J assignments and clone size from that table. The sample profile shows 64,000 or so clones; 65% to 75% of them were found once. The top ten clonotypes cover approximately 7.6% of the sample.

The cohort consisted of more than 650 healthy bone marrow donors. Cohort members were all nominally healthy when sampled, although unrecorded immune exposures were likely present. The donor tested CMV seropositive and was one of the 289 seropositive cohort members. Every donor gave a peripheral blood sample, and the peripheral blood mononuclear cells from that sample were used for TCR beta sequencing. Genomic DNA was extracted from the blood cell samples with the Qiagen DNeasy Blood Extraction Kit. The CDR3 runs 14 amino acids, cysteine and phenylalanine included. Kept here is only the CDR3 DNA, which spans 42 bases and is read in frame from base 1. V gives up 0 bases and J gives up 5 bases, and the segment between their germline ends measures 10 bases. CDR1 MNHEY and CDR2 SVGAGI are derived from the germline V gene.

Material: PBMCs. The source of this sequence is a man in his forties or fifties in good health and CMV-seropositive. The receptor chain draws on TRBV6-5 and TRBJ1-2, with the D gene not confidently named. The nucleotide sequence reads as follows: TGTGCCAGCAGTTACTCGTCGGCGGGTTATGGCTACACCTTC. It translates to CASSYSSAGYGYTF.